This TCR beta chain was observed in a study of blood T cell repertoires in COVID-19 (dated by TCRdb to the early 2020s). About the full investigation: Collaborator samples came from the United States, Italy and Spain and covered acute and convalescent phases of COVID-19. HLA class I and class II types, where available, came from metadata supplied by the sample provider rather than from assay-based typing. Deeply sampled blood TCRbeta repertoires from subjects exposed to, actively infected with, or recovered from COVID-19 were included in the dataset. The repertoires were made available in a free public database intended to serve as a resource for research on the immune response to SARS-CoV-2. The samples were drawn from the first 160 participants of the ongoing ImmuneRACE study and from some 1,300 subjects provided by 6 global collaborators. A de-identified subject ID, COVID-19 status, age in years and sex were almost always included in the sample metadata. The prospective study material was composed of cDNA or gDNA derived from T cells, B-cell-depleted T cells, or PBMCs. What the work shows at the level of the full study, not this receptor alone: How much clinical and demographic metadata was included differed by source and by participant, and the metadata was provided uncurated.

Turning to this clone: Its target antigen remains unknown. The sample holds no much larger clone one base away, and base qualities are not on file.

The CDR3 holds 14 amino acids from the cysteine to the phenylalanine. The DNA shown is the 42-base CDR3, in frame from base 1. The germline ends are 15 bases apart after V is trimmed by 3 bases and J by 6 bases. The germline V gene encodes CDR1 MGHRA and CDR2 YSYEKL. The immunoSEQ Assay, a bias-controlled multiplex PCR, was used to amplify TCRbeta CDR3 regions from genomic DNA. Turning to the authors' computational methods: The number of nucleated cells in each sample was estimated by amplification of reference gene primers within the assay. To quantify the absolute abundance of each unique TCRbeta CDR3 rearrangement, sequence reads were collapsed and filtered. For each sample, productive Simpson clonality was calculated by taking the square root of Simpson's diversity index across productive rearrangements. The table comes from immuneACCESS by way of TCRdb, which keeps in-frame sequences with V and J called. Part of the clones is missing from these tables; in studies checked, under half for an unresolved V gene and the rest for unknown reasons. Clone size and the V and J calls come from that table; the DNA yielded D and trimming. The sample yields 350,000 to 400,000 clones; nearly 90% were counted once. The ten largest clones take up about 7% of the sample.

The collaborating institutions used their own protocols to collect whole blood in K2EDTA tubes. Collaborator samples were shipped for TCRbeta analysis as frozen whole blood, isolated PBMCs, or DNA extracted from either sample type. The chain is assembled from TRBV4-1 and TRBJ2-7; TRBD1 is a possible D gene, resting on 6 matching bases. Sequenced sample: peripheral blood. This receptor was identified in a young man with active or convalescent COVID-19. CDR3 protein: CASSHQGLGLEQYF. The nucleotide sequence is given as TGCGCCAGCAGCCATCAGGGGTTAGGTCTCGAGCAGTACTTC.